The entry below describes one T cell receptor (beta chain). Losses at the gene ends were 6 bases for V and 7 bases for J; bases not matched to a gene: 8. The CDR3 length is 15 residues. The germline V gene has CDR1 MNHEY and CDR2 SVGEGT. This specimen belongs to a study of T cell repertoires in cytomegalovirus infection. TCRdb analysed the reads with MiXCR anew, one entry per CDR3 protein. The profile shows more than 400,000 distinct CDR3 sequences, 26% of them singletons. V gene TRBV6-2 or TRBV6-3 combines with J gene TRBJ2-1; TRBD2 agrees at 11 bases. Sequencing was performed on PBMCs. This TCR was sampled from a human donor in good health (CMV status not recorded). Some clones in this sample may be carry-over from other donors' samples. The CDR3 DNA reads TGTGCCAGCAGGGGTAGCGGGAGGGCCGGGAATGAGCAGTTCTTC. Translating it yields CASRGSGRAGNEQFF.